The following is a T cell receptor (beta chain) sequence with its context. Its antigen is not yet known. No clone much larger than this one lies a single base away; base qualities are absent. The collaborating institutions used their own protocols to collect whole blood in K2EDTA tubes. For TCRbeta analysis, collaborators shipped samples in one of three forms: frozen whole blood, isolated PBMCs, or DNA extracted from either of those sample types. The immunoSEQ Assay, a bias-controlled multiplex PCR, was used to amplify TCRbeta CDR3 regions from genomic DNA. The authors' pipeline ran thus. Within the assay, amplification of reference gene primers was used to estimate how many nucleated cells each sample contained. To quantify the absolute abundance of each unique TCRbeta CDR3 rearrangement, sequence reads were collapsed and filtered. For each sample, productive Simpson clonality was calculated as the square root of Simpson's diversity index over productive rearrangements. In its TCRdb copy, this immuneACCESS table keeps in-frame sequences only and misses some clones. Where compared with another copy, unresolved V genes explain less than half of these, and the others have no known cause. D and trimming were read from the DNA, whereas the V and J calls and clone size are those reported in that table. Here the sample has some 99,000 clones; 84% occur a single time. Jointly, the top ten make up 6.5% to 8% of the sample.

Sequences ENHRY (CDR1) and SYGVKD (CDR2) are obtained from the germline V gene. V is shortened by 6 bases, J by 0 bases, and the region joining them spans 12 bases. The CDR3 has 15 amino acids, counting the end cysteine and phenylalanine. This entry keeps only the CDR3 DNA: 45 bases, framed from base 1. This sample stems from a study of blood T cell repertoires in COVID-19 (dated by TCRdb to the early 2020s). Concerning the study at large: Collaborator samples came from the United States, Italy and Spain and covered acute and convalescent phases of COVID-19. The prospective study material was composed of cDNA or gDNA derived from T cells, B-cell-depleted T cells, or PBMCs. Subjects who had been exposed to COVID-19, were actively infected with it, or had recovered from it provided the deeply sampled blood TCRbeta repertoires that made up the dataset. A freely available public database, intended as a resource for researchers studying the immune response to SARS-CoV-2, is where the repertoires were released. Samples came from the ongoing ImmuneRACE study (first 160 participants) plus 1,254 subjects from 6 global collaborators. A de-identified subject ID, COVID-19 status, age in years and sex were almost always included in the sample metadata. Where available, HLA class I and class II types were taken from metadata supplied by the sample provider and were not determined by assay-based typing. Overall results and qualifications from the work: The quantity of clinical and demographic metadata differed by source and by participant and was supplied without curation.

This chain joins TRBV10-3 to TRBJ1-3; TRBD1 could be the D gene, as 6 bases match. The sequenced sample consisted of peripheral blood. The TCR sequence derives from a woman aged 45-60 years with acute or convalescent COVID-19. This receptor carries the CDR3 CAIRRTAGSGNTIYF. The bases are TGTGCCATCAGGAGGACAGCCGGCTCTGGAAACACCATATATTTT.